This T cell receptor beta chain was obtained from a study of shared clonotypes between healthy human individuals. General study results and limits: Estimated richness values were generally larger in naive subsets than in memory subsets.

V was clipped by 5 bases and J by 1 base; unmatched bases: 7. The CDR3 runs to 16 residues. CDR1 is SGHTA and CDR2 is FQGNSA in the germline V gene. A word on this clone: The antigen remains unidentified.

Assay used: immunoSEQ multiplex PCR; TCRdb lists only in-frame clones, some missing. The profile shows about 980,000 clones, more than 75% of them singletons. This receptor was identified in a man in his late teens or twenties in good health. Material for sequencing was memory CD4+ T cells sorted from blood. Subset here: CD45RA-negative fraction. The rearrangement uses TRBV7-2 and TRBJ1-1; 10 nucleotides line up with TRBD1. CDR3 protein: CASSVDRGNRNTEAFF. In DNA, the CDR3 is TGTGCCAGCAGCGTGGACAGGGGGAATAGGAACACTGAAGCTTTCTTT.